This is a list of T cell receptor beta chains from one sample in a study of shared clonotypes between healthy human individuals. Assay used: immunoSEQ multiplex PCR; TCRdb lists only in-frame clones, some missing. The repertoire holds 1.4 million or so clones, 98% to 99% seen once, with approximately 0.4% in the top ten. The sample taken for sequencing was naive CD4+ T cells sorted from blood. The receptors were sampled from a man aged 30 to 45 in good health. Both conserved end residues are part of each CDR3. Fields, in order: clone size, J gene, V gene, D gene, CDR3 protein, CDR3 DNA. D genes are given only for firm matches. Size is omitted from some rows. Given values are once, few, many or a class for expanded clones.

clone size: -; J gene: TRBJ2-7; V gene: TRBV4-1; D gene: -; CDR3 protein: CASSTLYYEQYF; CDR3 DNA: TGCGCCAGCAGTACCCTGTACTACGAGCAGTACTTC
clone size: -; J gene: TRBJ1-5; V gene: TRBV28; D gene: TRBD1; CDR3 protein: CASRSDRGRREPQHF; CDR3 DNA: TGTGCCAGCAGGAGCGACAGGGGGCGCCGGGAGCCCCAGCATTTT
clone size: -; J gene: TRBJ1-2; V gene: TRBV7-9; D gene: -; CDR3 protein: CASRAGAIYGYTF; CDR3 DNA: TGTGCCAGCAGGGCAGGGGCCATCTATGGCTACACCTTC
clone size: -; J gene: TRBJ2-2; V gene: TRBV2; D gene: TRBD2; CDR3 protein: CASSQPPGLANTGELFF; CDR3 DNA: TGTGCCAGCAGTCAACCCCCGGGACTAGCGAACACCGGGGAGCTGTTTTTT
clone size: -; J gene: TRBJ2-7; V gene: TRBV6-5; D gene: -; CDR3 protein: CASSYGVHGSYEQYF; CDR3 DNA: TGTGCCAGCAGTTATGGAGTTCACGGTTCCTACGAGCAGTACTTC
clone size: -; J gene: TRBJ1-1; V gene: TRBV7-9; D gene: TRBD1; CDR3 protein: CASSLDRGRTEAFF; CDR3 DNA: TGTGCCAGCAGCTTGGACAGGGGGCGAACTGAAGCTTTCTTT
clone size: -; J gene: TRBJ2-1; V gene: TRBV18; D gene: TRBD1; CDR3 protein: CASSAQLPGTGYEQFF; CDR3 DNA: TGTGCCAGCTCAGCGCAACTCCCCGGGACAGGGTACGAGCAGTTCTTC
clone size: -; J gene: TRBJ2-2; V gene: TRBV10-3; D gene: TRBD2; CDR3 protein: CAISPLTGGVGELFF; CDR3 DNA: TGTGCCATCAGCCCTCTGACGGGAGGAGTCGGGGAGCTGTTTTTT
clone size: once; J gene: TRBJ2-7; V gene: TRBV11-2; D gene: -; CDR3 protein: CASSPTTDEQYF; CDR3 DNA: TGTGCCAGCAGCCCCACCACCGACGAGCAGTACTTC
clone size: -; J gene: TRBJ2-7; V gene: TRBV6-5; D gene: -; CDR3 protein: CASSYSLHGEQYF; CDR3 DNA: TGTGCCAGCAGTTACTCTTTACATGGCGAGCAGTACTTC